This T cell receptor (beta chain) was identified during a study of T cells in Graves' hyperthyroidism and ophthalmopathy. Regarding the study as a whole: Blood also held most thyroid clonotypes expanded beyond 0.001.

The length of the CDR3 is 14 residues. The V gene end was trimmed by 8 bases and the J gene end by 1 base; junction bases not matched to a gene: 7. CDR1 and CDR2 from the germline V gene are SNHLY and FYNNEI. From RNA transcripts, TCR beta CDR3 regions were amplified. HTBI primers drove first-round RT-PCR of the TCR CDR3. TCRdb ran MiXCR on the multiplex PCR reads and lists one entry per CDR3 protein. Found here are approximately 510,000 distinct CDR3 sequences, approximately 49% of them singletons; the top ten hold about 40%. This clonotype was detected ten times or more. Its antigen remains unknown. The chain has TRBV2 and TRBJ1-1, with 7 bases that match TRBD1. The receptor was isolated from an adult woman with Graves' disease, either hyperthyroidism or ophthalmopathy (not recorded which). The specimen was peripheral blood or thyroid tissue (not recorded which). The CDR3 DNA reads as TGTGCCAGCTTCATGGGACAGCGGAACACTGAAGCTTTCTTT. Translated, it gives CASFMGQRNTEAFF.